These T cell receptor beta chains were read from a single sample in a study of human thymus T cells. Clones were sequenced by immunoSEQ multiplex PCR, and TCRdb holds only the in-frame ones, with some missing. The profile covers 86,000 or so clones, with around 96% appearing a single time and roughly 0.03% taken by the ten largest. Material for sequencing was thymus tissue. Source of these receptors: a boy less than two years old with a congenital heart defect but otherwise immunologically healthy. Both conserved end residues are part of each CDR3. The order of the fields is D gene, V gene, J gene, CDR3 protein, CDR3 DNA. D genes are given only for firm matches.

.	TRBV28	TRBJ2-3	CASSFSLTQYF	TGTGCCAGCAGTTTTAGTCTTACGCAGTATTTT
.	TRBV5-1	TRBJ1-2	CASSLAGAAPNYGYTF	TGCGCCAGCAGCTTGGCAGGGGCCGCCCCAAACTATGGCTACACCTTC
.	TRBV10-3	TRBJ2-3	CAIGKRQAPSTDTQYF	TGTGCCATCGGAAAACGACAGGCCCCTAGCACAGATACGCAGTATTTT
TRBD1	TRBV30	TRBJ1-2	CAHQDRDRTYGYTF	TGTGCCCACCAGGATCGGGACAGAACCTATGGCTACACCTTC
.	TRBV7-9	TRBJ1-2	CASSCRNYGYTF	TGTGCCAGCAGCTGCAGAAACTATGGCTACACCTTC
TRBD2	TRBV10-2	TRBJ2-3	CASRPAEAGGPIDTQYF	TGCGCCAGCAGACCTGCCGAGGCGGGAGGGCCAATAGATACGCAGTATTTT
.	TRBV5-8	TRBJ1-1	CASSTGVRRTEAFF	TGTGCCAGCAGCACCGGAGTTAGGAGGACTGAAGCTTTCTTT
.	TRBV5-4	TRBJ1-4	CASSLAGSRYSSSGEKLFF	TGTGCCAGCAGCTTGGCCGGGAGCCGATACTCGTCCTCGGGTGAAAAACTGTTTTTT
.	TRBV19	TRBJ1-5	CASCQGHALRQPQHF	TGTGCCAGTTGTCAGGGACACGCATTGCGGCAGCCCCAGCATTTT
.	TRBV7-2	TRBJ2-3	CASSLRGITSTDTQYF	TGTGCCAGCAGCCTCAGGGGTATTACTAGCACAGATACGCAGTATTTT
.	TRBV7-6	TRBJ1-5	CASSAYSGLNQPQHF	TGTGCCAGCAGCGCCTACAGTGGATTGAATCAGCCCCAGCATTTT
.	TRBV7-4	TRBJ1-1	CASSLGRPEAFF	TGTGCCAGCAGCTTAGGTCGCCCTGAAGCTTTCTTT